This T cell receptor beta chain was sequenced during a study of Graves' ophthalmopathy and Graves' hyperthyroidism. Patients with other autoimmune diseases, uncontrolled infections, pregnancy or lactation were excluded. The CDR3 extends over 13 amino acids. CDR1 and CDR2 from the germline V gene are MNHEY and SMNVEV (reference sequence). With 7 bases removed from V and 0 bases from J, the gap between germline ends came to 9 bases. Transcripts of RNA were the source for amplifying TCR beta CDR3 regions. An initial RT-PCR round employing HTBI primers preceded a second-round multiplex PCR. Each CDR3 protein gets one entry after TCRdb re-called the multiplex PCR reads with MiXCR. The data contain 300,000 to 350,000 distinct CDR3 sequences, 15% to 20% of them singletons. Study-level results: Blood also harbored most expanded thyroid clonotypes above 0.001 frequency.

For this clonotype: The antigen is unknown.

The sequenced sample consisted of peripheral blood. This TCR was recovered from an adult man with Graves' ophthalmopathy. The chain employs TRBV27 and TRBJ2-5; possibly TRBD2 for D (6 bases). CDR3 loop: CASKRAYQETQYF. For the CDR3, the DNA is TGTGCCAGCAAGCGGGCGTACCAAGAGACCCAGTACTTC.